The rows below give T cell receptor beta chains drawn from one sample of a study of blood T cell repertoires in COVID-19. Libraries were prepared by immunoSEQ multiplex PCR; TCRdb keeps only in-frame clonotypes and omits some of them. The repertoire holds 410,000 or so clones, with around nine tenths as singletons. Material for sequencing was peripheral blood. Source of these receptors: a woman aged 40-49 years with COVID-19, enrolled during active disease. Each CDR3 is given with its conserved first and last residue. A D gene is named only where the DNA matches it firmly. Where a row states a size, it is once, few, many or the class of an expanded clone; other rows omit it.

J,length,size,D,V,DNA,CDR3
TRBJ1-1,14,once,NA,TRBV6-6,TGTGCCAGCAGTCGTGCGGGGGGGAACACTGAAGCTTTCTTT,CASSRAGGNTEAFF
TRBJ1-2,12,NA,NA,TRBV28,TGTGCCAGCAGTCTGACAGGTTATGGCTACACCTTC,CASSLTGYGYTF
TRBJ1-4,18,few,NA,TRBV11-3,TGTGCCAGCAGCTTAGCGGTCAGACTTCGGGGATCTAATGAAAAACTGTTTTTT,CASSLAVRLRGSNEKLFF
TRBJ1-5,16,once,NA,TRBV27,TGTGCCAGCAGTCCGGGCCTCCAGGGGACAAATCAGCCCCAGCATTTT,CASSPGLQGTNQPQHF
TRBJ1-4,16,NA,NA,TRBV4-3,TGCGCCAGCAGCCAAGAGATAGCTTCCAGCGGTGAAAAACTGTTTTTT,CASSQEIASSGEKLFF
TRBJ2-4,14,NA,TRBD1,TRBV6-1,TGTGCCAGCAGTGAAGGGGACAGGGACTTCCTATTAGACTTC,CASSEGDRDFLLDF
TRBJ1-5,15,NA,NA,TRBV5-6,TGTGCCAGCAGCGGACCGGGTTCTTGGGGCCAGCCCCAGCATTTT,CASSGPGSWGQPQHF
TRBJ2-1,19,NA,TRBD1,TRBV11-2,TGTGCCAGCAGCTTAGATCGGGACAGGGGTCCCTACGATCCTAATGAGCAGTTCTTC,CASSLDRDRGPYDPNEQFF
TRBJ1-2,16,NA,TRBD1,TRBV25-1,TGTGCCAGCAGTGAATATGGGACAGGGCCTAACTATGGCTACACCTTC,CASSEYGTGPNYGYTF
TRBJ1-2,14,NA,NA,TRBV4-3,TGCGCCAGCAGCCAAGAATCGGGACACCCTGGCTACACCTTC,CASSQESGHPGYTF
TRBJ2-1,17,once,NA,TRBV21-1,TGTGCCAGCAGCAAACCGGGAGGGGACTATCCCTACAATGAGCAGTTCTTC,CASSKPGGDYPYNEQFF
TRBJ2-7,17,NA,TRBD2,TRBV15,TGTGCCACCAGCAGATTCACCGGGACTAGCGGTTCCTACGAGCAGTACTTC,CATSRFTGTSGSYEQYF
TRBJ1-4,19,NA,TRBD1,TRBV11-3,TGTGCCAGCACCTTAAAATTTAGCGACAGGGAAGCAACTAATGAAAAACTGTTTTTT,CASTLKFSDREATNEKLFF
TRBJ1-3,15,NA,TRBD1,TRBV6-5,TGTGCCAGCACCGCTGACAGGGAATCTGGAAACACCATATATTTT,CASTADRESGNTIYF
TRBJ1-2,14,NA,NA,TRBV6-5,TGTGCCAGCAGGGACGACAGGACCCGATATGGCTACACCTTC,CASRDDRTRYGYTF
TRBJ2-1,14,NA,NA,TRBV5-1,TGCGCCAGCAGCTTGGCCTCCAGGGGTGACGAGCAGTTCTTC,CASSLASRGDEQFF
TRBJ1-2,14,NA,TRBD1,TRBV28,TGTGCCAGCAGCGTGGGACAGGGTTGGTATGGCTACACCTTC,CASSVGQGWYGYTF
TRBJ2-1,15,NA,NA,TRBV5-8,TGTGCCAGCAGCTTGTACGGGGGGCTCTACAATGAGCAGTTCTTC,CASSLYGGLYNEQFF
TRBJ1-2,12,NA,TRBD1,TRBV7-9,TGTGCCAGCATACAGGGGAACTATGGCTACACCTTC,CASIQGNYGYTF
TRBJ2-1,13,NA,NA,TRBV24-1,TGTGCCACCAGTGACCCCCCCGGGAATGAGCAGTTCTTC,CATSDPPGNEQFF
TRBJ2-1,14,NA,TRBD2,TRBV7-2,TGTGCCGGCGCAAAGCGGGGGGGCGATGGAGAGCAGTTCTTC,CAGAKRGGDGEQFF
TRBJ1-1,14,NA,TRBD1,TRBV4-2,TGTGCCAGCAGTATCGGACAGGGGGACACTGAAGCTTTCTTT,CASSIGQGDTEAFF
TRBJ1-3,13,NA,NA,TRBV7-9,TGTGCCAGCAGCACGCGGGATGGAAACACCATATATTTT,CASSTRDGNTIYF
TRBJ1-6,16,NA,NA,TRBV6-1,TGTGCCAGCAGTGAAAGGGGGGGCCAAAGGGATTCACCCCTCCACTTT,CASSERGGQRDSPLHF
TRBJ1-1,14,NA,NA,TRBV5-6,TGTGCCAGCAGCTTGGTGGCAGGGAATTACGAGGCTTTCTTT,CASSLVAGNYEAFF
TRBJ1-6,13,NA,NA,TRBV4-3,TGCGCCAGCAGCCAGGCAGGGCATTCACCCCTCCACTTT,CASSQAGHSPLHF
TRBJ2-2,14,once,NA,TRBV2,TGTGCCAGCGCCGGGACAATCAACACCGGGGAGCTGTTTTTT,CASAGTINTGELFF
TRBJ1-1,15,NA,NA,TRBV6-5,TGTGCCAGCACCGTGACAAGCCCCATGAACACTGAAGCTTTCTTT,CASTVTSPMNTEAFF
TRBJ2-5,15,NA,NA,TRBV28,NA,CASSTSGWTSGTQYF
TRBJ2-2,15,NA,TRBD2,TRBV14,TGTGCCAGCAGCCTCGGGGGGAAGAACACCGGGGAGCTGTTTTTT,CASSLGGKNTGELFF
TRBJ1-2,16,NA,NA,TRBV28,TGTGCCAGCAGTTTACCCTTTGGGGCAGGGTATAGTGGCTACACCTTC,CASSLPFGAGYSGYTF
TRBJ2-2,17,NA,NA,TRBV28,TGTGCCAGCAGTTTATGGGGGATCGGCGGCGGGACCGGGGAGCTGTTTTTT,CASSLWGIGGGTGELFF